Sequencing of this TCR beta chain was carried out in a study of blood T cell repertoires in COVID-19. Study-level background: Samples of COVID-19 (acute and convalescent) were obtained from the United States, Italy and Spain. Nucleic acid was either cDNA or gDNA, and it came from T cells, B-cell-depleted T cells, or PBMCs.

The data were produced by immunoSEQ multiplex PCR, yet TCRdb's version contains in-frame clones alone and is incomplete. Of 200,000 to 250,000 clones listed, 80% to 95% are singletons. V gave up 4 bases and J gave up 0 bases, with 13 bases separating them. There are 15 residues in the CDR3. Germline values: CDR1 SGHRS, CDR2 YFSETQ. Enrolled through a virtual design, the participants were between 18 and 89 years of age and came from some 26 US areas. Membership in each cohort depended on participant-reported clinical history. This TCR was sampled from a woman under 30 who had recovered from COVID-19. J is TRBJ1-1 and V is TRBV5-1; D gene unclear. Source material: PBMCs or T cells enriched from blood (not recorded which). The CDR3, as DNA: TGCGCCAGCAGCCCCATCTCACACGTGAACACTGAAGCTTTCTTT. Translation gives CASSPISHVNTEAFF.